Listed below are T cell receptor beta chains from one sample, sequenced in a study of cytomegalovirus exposure and HLA in healthy donors. Assay used: immunoSEQ multiplex PCR; TCRdb lists only in-frame clones, some missing. The sample carries about 140,000 clones, about two thirds recorded once. What was sequenced was PBMCs. The receptors were sampled from a man aged 50 to 59 in good health and CMV-seropositive. CDR3s include the opening cysteine and the closing phenylalanine or tryptophan. The order of the fields is J gene, V gene, D gene, clone size, CDR3 DNA, CDR3 protein. The D gene is left open where the match is weak. Clone size is shown for a subset of rows, as once, few, many or a class of expanded clone.

J: TRBJ2-5; V: TRBV7-2; D: NA; size: NA; DNA: TGTGCCAGCAGCTTGGGCGGTTGGACAGAAGAGACCCAGTACTTC; CDR3: CASSLGGWTEETQYF
J: TRBJ2-1; V: TRBV7-6; D: TRBD1; size: NA; DNA: TGTGCCAGCAGCTTAGCCGGGACAGCCAACAATGAGCAGTTCTTC; CDR3: CASSLAGTANNEQFF
J: TRBJ1-4; V: TRBV6-5; D: NA; size: NA; DNA: TGTGCCAGCAGAAGGACAGATAATGAAAAACTGTTTTTT; CDR3: CASRRTDNEKLFF
J: TRBJ1-1; V: TRBV5-1; D: NA; size: NA; DNA: TGCGCCAGCAGCTTGGAGACAGTGAACACTGAAGCTTTCTTT; CDR3: CASSLETVNTEAFF
J: TRBJ1-2; V: TRBV6-1; D: NA; size: NA; DNA: TGTGCCAGCAGTGAAGACGGGGGAATTGGCTACACCTTC; CDR3: CASSEDGGIGYTF
J: TRBJ1-2; V: TRBV19; D: NA; size: NA; DNA: TGTGCCAGTAGATTTGCCCTAAGGAGGGGCTATGGCTACACCTTC; CDR3: CASRFALRRGYGYTF
J: TRBJ2-3; V: TRBV10-1; D: NA; size: NA; DNA: TGCGCCAGCAGTGATGGGGCCTCCCTGGGAGATACGCAGTATTTT; CDR3: CASSDGASLGDTQYF
J: TRBJ2-7; V: TRBV29-1; D: TRBD2; size: NA; DNA: TGCAGCGGACGGACTAGCGAGTACGAGCAGTACTTC; CDR3: CSGRTSEYEQYF
J: TRBJ2-2; V: TRBV11-2; D: NA; size: NA; DNA: TGTGCCAGCAGCCAAGATCGGTCGGGGTACACCGGGGAGCTGTTTTTT; CDR3: CASSQDRSGYTGELFF
J: TRBJ1-3; V: TRBV25-1; D: NA; size: NA; DNA: TGTGCCAGCGGTCTAGGGGGGGCTGGAAACACCATATATTTT; CDR3: CASGLGGAGNTIYF
J: TRBJ1-2; V: TRBV5-5; D: NA; size: once; DNA: TGTGCCAGCAGCTTGGGGGAAGGGAGCGGCTACACCTTC; CDR3: CASSLGEGSGYTF